Below, 9 T cell receptor beta chains from the same sample are listed, as sequenced in a study of response to subunit inactivated influenza vaccine. One entry per CDR3 protein, called by TCRdb with MiXCR from the RT-PCR reads. The table shows around 250,000 distinct CDR3 sequences, with 9.5% to 15% occurring only once. Material: non-naive T cells sorted from PBMCs, obtained around 14 days before vaccination. These TCRs come from a middle-aged man who received an inactivated influenza vaccine.

The gene calls are TRBV2 and TRBJ2-7; 8 nucleotides agree with TRBD1. The CDR3 consists of 12 residues. V was clipped by 10 bases and J by 2 bases; unmatched bases: 4. The V gene's germline CDR1 is SNHLY and CDR2 FYNNEI. CDR3 coding DNA: TGTGCCATCAGGGGGCGGCCCTACGAGCAGTACTTC. Translation: CAIRGRPYEQYF. Drawing the rest from reference TRBV2 and TRBJ2-7, the complete variable domain is EPEVTQTPSHQVTQMGQEVILRCVPISNHLYFYWYRQILGQKVEFLVSFYNNEISEKSEIFDDQFSVERPDGSNFTLKIRSTKLEDSAMYFCAIRGRPYEQYFGPGTRLTVT.

This clonotype was picked up a small number of times. The J gene is TRBJ1-1, the V gene TRBV20-1, with TRBD1 as a possible D gene (5 bases). CDR1 DFQATT and CDR2 SNEGSKA come from the germline V gene (reference sequence). CDR3 size: 16 residues. The V gene lost 2 bases and the J gene lost 3 bases, with 19 bases spanning the gap. The CDR3: CSARRRVRPPHTEAFF. The CDR3 coding sequence is TGCAGTGCTAGACGCAGGGTTCGACCCCCGCACACTGAAGCTTTCTTT.

There are a few counts of this clonotype. The rearrangement uses TRBV4-1 and TRBJ2-5; weak D call: TRBD1 (6 bases). CDR1 and CDR2 (germline): MGHRA, YSYEKL. The CDR3 runs 14 residues. V lost 1 base and J 2 bases, leaving 8 bases between the germline ends. The CDR3 bases are TGCGCCAGCAGCCAAGTAACAGGGCAAGAGACCCAGTACTTC. The encoded protein is CASSQVTGQETQYF.

This chain links TRBV7-2 with TRBJ2-7; D ambiguous. In germline, CDR1 is SGHTA, CDR2 FQGNSA. This CDR3 spans 15 amino acids. Trimming removed 2 bases from V and 3 bases from J, with 14 bases in between. The CDR3 DNA reads TGTGCCAGCAGCTTATTCTCACAGCCCAACTACGAGCAGTACTTC. Encoded protein: CASSLFSQPNYEQYF.

This clonotype was seen ten or more times. The genes are TRBV12-3 or TRBV12-4 and TRBJ2-7; D may be TRBD1 (7 bases). Trimming took 5 bases from V and 5 from J, leaving 19 bases between them. This CDR3 is built from 15 residues. CDR3 sequence reads: CASSPGGLGGHEQYF. The CDR3 DNA is TGTGCCAGCAGTCCAGGGGGGTTGGGGGGCCACGAGCAGTACTTC.

V is TRBV2 and J is TRBJ2-1; 11 bases line up with TRBD2. J lost 5 bases, V lost 6 bases, and 3 bases had no gene match. Germline V gene sequence: CDR1 SNHLY, CDR2 FYNNEI. This CDR3 is 14 amino acids long. The CDR3 is CASRSSGGNNEQFF. For the CDR3, the DNA is TGTGCCAGCAGATCTAGCGGGGGGAACAATGAGCAGTTCTTC.

V usage is TRBV7-2 and J usage is TRBJ2-2, with TRBD2 identical over 11 bases. Trimming took 2 bases from V and 2 from J; bases not matched to a gene: 16. In germline, CDR1 is SGHTA, CDR2 FQGNSA. The length of the CDR3 is 21 residues. This CDR3 is CASSLLSRVLAGGRNTGELFF. Here the CDR3 DNA reads TGTGCCAGCAGCTTACTCTCCCGGGTGCTAGCGGGGGGTAGAAACACCGGGGAGCTGTTTTTT. The full variable domain, in which reference TRBV7-2 and TRBJ2-2 provide the parts outside the CDR3, is GAGVSQSPSNKVTEKGKDVELRCDPISGHTALYWYRQSLGQGLEFLIYFQGNSAPDKSGLPSDRFSAERTGGSVSTLTIQRTQQEDSAVYLCASSLLSRVLAGGRNTGELFFGEGSRLTVL.

The CDR3 DNA reads as TGCGCCAGCAGCCGCGCGGGGGGAAGCACAGATACGCAGTATTTT. Translation gives CASSRAGGSTDTQYF. The chain is built from TRBV4-3 and TRBJ2-3, with 8 nucleotides matching TRBD2. The CDR3 spans 15 residues. Germline trimming cut 4 bases from V and 0 bases from J; bases unmatched to any gene: 3. CDR1 is LGHNA and CDR2 is YSLEER in the germline V gene.

In this sample, this clonotype turned up many times. This chain uses TRBV2 with TRBJ2-7; the D is unclear. Trimming stripped 4 bases from V and 3 bases from J, with 13 bases between. From germline, CDR1 is SNHLY and CDR2 FYNNEI. This CDR3 is 14 amino acids long. CDR3 amino acids: CASSGTAGIYEQYF. The CDR3 DNA sequence: TGTGCCAGCAGTGGGACGGCAGGAATCTACGAGCAGTACTTC. Looking up the rest from reference TRBV2 and TRBJ2-7 gives the full variable domain: EPEVTQTPSHQVTQMGQEVILRCVPISNHLYFYWYRQILGQKVEFLVSFYNNEISEKSEIFDDQFSVERPDGSNFTLKIRSTKLEDSAMYFCASSGTAGIYEQYFGPGTRLTVT.